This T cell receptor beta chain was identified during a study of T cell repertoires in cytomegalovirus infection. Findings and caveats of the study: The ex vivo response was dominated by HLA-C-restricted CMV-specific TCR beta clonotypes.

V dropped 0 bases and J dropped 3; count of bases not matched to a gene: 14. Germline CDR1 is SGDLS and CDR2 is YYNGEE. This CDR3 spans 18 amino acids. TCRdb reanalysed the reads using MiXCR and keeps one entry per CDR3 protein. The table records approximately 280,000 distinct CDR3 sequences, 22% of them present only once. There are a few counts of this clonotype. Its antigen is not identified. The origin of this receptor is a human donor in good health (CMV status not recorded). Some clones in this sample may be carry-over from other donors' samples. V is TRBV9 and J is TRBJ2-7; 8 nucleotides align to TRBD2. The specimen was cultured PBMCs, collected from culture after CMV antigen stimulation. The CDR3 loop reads CASSVGEIAGYPNYEQYF. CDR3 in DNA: TGTGCCAGCAGCGTAGGGGAGATAGCGGGATATCCTAACTACGAGCAGTACTTC. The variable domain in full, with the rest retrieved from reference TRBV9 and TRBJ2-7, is DSGVTQTPKHLITATGQRVTLRCSPRSGDLSVYWYQQSLDQGLQFLIQYYNGEERAKGNILERFSAQQFPDLHSELNLSSLELGDSALYFCASSVGEIAGYPNYEQYFGPGTRLTVT.